This T cell receptor beta chain was observed in a study of blood T cells in healthy people across ages. Study outcomes and limitations: Diversity figures based on one million T cells were deemed too low.

A second PCR of about 6 to 12 cycles used a sample-barcoded 5' primer and a J-beta primer mix. Each cDNA molecule was tagged by a template-switch adaptor with 12 random nucleotides. Using its own MiXCR run on the 5' RACE reads, TCRdb lists one record per CDR3 protein. The sample holds approximately 1,000,000 distinct CDR3 sequences, about two fifths seen once. Germline loops: CDR1 MGHRA, CDR2 YSYEKL. The CDR3 extends over 15 amino acids. Trimming cost V 4 bases and J 8 bases, with 17 bases left between them. This clonotype was counted between two and nine times. As yet, its antigen is unknown. Healthy Caucasians from Russia aged about 6 to 100 served as donors. Drawn from each donor were approximately 9.2 milliliters of peripheral blood.

Sequencing used blood. The receptor was isolated from a man younger than 35 in good health. The chain couples TRBV4-1 to TRBJ1-4; the D gene is possibly TRBD1 (6 bases). In DNA form, the CDR3 reads TGCGCCAGCAGCCTTTCGCCCCAGGGGAGAGAAAAACTGTTTTTT. This translates into CASSLSPQGREKLFF.